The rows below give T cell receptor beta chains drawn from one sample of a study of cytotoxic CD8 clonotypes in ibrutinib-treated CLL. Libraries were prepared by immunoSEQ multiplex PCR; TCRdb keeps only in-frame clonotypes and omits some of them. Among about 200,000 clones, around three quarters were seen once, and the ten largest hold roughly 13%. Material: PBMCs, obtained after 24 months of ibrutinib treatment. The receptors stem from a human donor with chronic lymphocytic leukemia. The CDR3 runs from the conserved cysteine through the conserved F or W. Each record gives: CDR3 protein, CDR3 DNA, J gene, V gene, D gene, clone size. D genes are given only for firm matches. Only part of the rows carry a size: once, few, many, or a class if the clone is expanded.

CASSLEGGRASYEQYF TGTGCCAGCAGCTTAGAAGGTGGGAGGGCATCATACGAGCAGTACTTC TRBJ2-7 TRBV7-2 TRBD2 -
CASSQTGGIEQFF TGTGCCAGCAGCCAAACAGGGGGTATTGAGCAGTTCTTC TRBJ2-1 TRBV4-2 TRBD1 -
CASKRGSQRHNEQFF TGTGCCAGTAAAAGGGGCTCGCAGAGACACAATGAGCAGTTCTTC TRBJ2-1 TRBV19 - -
CASSRAGRAMNTEAFF TGTGCCAGCAGCCGGGCGGGGAGGGCAATGAACACTGAAGCTTTCTTT TRBJ1-1 TRBV11-2 - -
CASSARAENTEAFF TGTGCCAGCAGTGCCAGGGCCGAGAACACTGAAGCTTTCTTT TRBJ1-1 TRBV2 - -
CASSVAQLGDEQFF TGTGCCAGCAGCGTAGCCCAACTAGGAGATGAGCAGTTCTTC TRBJ2-1 TRBV9 - -
CAWRRAGTGELFF TGTGCCTGGAGAAGAGCGGGCACCGGGGAGCTGTTTTTT TRBJ2-2 TRBV30 - -
CASSLQVPGHKEQFF TGCGCCAGCAGCCTTCAAGTTCCGGGACATAAAGAGCAGTTCTTC TRBJ2-1 TRBV5-1 - -
CASSQGPGTEAFF TGTGCCAGTTCACAGGGGCCGGGGACTGAAGCTTTCTTT TRBJ1-1 TRBV11-2 TRBD1 -
CASSYGTEAISGNTIYF TGCGCCAGCAGCTACGGGACAGAGGCTATCTCTGGAAACACCATATATTTT TRBJ1-3 TRBV5-1 TRBD1 -
CASSWGQGRLAGELFF TGTGCCAGCAGCTGGGGACAGGGTAGATTAGCGGGGGAGCTGTTTTTT TRBJ2-2 TRBV5-5 TRBD1 -
CASSWDLTGDSGYTF TGTGCCAGCAGCTGGGACTTGACAGGGGACAGTGGCTACACCTTC TRBJ1-2 TRBV5-4 TRBD1 -
CASSTQPNTGELFF TGTGCCAGCTCTACGCAGCCGAACACCGGGGAGCTGTTTTTT TRBJ2-2 TRBV18 - few
CASSLELAGGPSGANVLTF TGCGCCAGCAGCCTTGAACTAGCGGGAGGGCCCTCTGGGGCCAACGTCCTGACTTTC TRBJ2-6 TRBV4-3 TRBD2 -
CASSALTLYDGYTF TGTGCCAGCAGTGCACTGACGTTATACGATGGCTACACCTTC TRBJ1-2 TRBV2 - -
CASQKTLTQYF TGTGCCAGCCAAAAAACATTGACGCAGTATTTT TRBJ2-3 TRBV28 - few
CASSYPNSYEQYF TGTGCCAGCAGTTACCCAAACTCCTACGAGCAGTACTTC TRBJ2-7 TRBV6-5 - -
CASSHLGTSGSDRAYNEQFF TGCGCCAGCAGCCACCTCGGGACTAGCGGGAGTGATAGGGCCTACAATGAGCAGTTCTTC TRBJ2-1 TRBV4-3 TRBD2 -
CASSESSGRSETQYF TGTGCCAGCAGTGAGTCTAGCGGGAGATCTGAGACCCAGTACTTC TRBJ2-5 TRBV6-4 TRBD2 few
CASSKGANTGELFF TGCGCCAGCAGCAAGGGGGCTAACACCGGGGAGCTGTTTTTT TRBJ2-2 TRBV4-1 TRBD1 few
CSAPGGGTEAFF TGCAGCGCCCCTGGGGGAGGAACTGAAGCTTTCTTT TRBJ1-1 TRBV29-1 - -
CASSPGAEGRETQYF TGTGCCAGCAGCCCGGGAGCGGAGGGCCGAGAGACCCAGTACTTC TRBJ2-5 TRBV9 - -
CASSQWLAGRHEQYF TGTGCCAGCAGCCAATGGCTAGCGGGACGGCACGAGCAGTACTTC TRBJ2-7 TRBV14 TRBD2 -
CASSQEGTGARGTEAFF TGTGCCAGCAGCCAAGAAGGGACAGGGGCAAGGGGCACTGAAGCTTTCTTT TRBJ1-1 TRBV4-2 TRBD1 -
CASSQGGDLRGYTF TGTGCCAGCAGCCAAGGCGGGGATCTGAGGGGCTACACCTTC TRBJ1-2 TRBV7-9 - few